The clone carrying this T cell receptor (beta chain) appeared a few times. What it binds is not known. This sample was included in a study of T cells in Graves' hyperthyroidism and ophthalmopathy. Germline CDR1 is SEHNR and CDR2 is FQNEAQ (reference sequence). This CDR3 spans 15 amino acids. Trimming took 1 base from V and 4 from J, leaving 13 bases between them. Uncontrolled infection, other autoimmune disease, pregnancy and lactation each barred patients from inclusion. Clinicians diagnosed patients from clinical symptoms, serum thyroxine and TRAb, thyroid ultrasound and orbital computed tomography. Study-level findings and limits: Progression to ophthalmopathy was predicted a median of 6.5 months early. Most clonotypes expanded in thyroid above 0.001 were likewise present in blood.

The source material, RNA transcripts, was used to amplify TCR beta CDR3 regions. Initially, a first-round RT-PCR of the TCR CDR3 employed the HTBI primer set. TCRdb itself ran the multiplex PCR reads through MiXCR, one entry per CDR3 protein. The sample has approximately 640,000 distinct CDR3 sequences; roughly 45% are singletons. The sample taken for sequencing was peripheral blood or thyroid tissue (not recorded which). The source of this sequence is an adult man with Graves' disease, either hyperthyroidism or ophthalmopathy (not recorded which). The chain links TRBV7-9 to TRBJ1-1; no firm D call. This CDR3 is CASSLVGVWGTEAFF. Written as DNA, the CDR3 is TGTGCCAGCAGCTTAGTCGGGGTGTGGGGCACTGAAGCTTTCTTT.